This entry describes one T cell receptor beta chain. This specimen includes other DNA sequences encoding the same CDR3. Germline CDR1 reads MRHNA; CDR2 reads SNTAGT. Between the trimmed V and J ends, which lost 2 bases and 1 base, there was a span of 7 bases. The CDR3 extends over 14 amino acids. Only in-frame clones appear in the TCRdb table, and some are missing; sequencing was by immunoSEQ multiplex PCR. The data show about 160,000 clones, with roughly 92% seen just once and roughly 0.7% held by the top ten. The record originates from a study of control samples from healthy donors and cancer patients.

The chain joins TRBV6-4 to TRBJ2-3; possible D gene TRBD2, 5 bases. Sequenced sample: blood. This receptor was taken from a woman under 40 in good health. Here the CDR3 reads CASSDRGGTDTQYF. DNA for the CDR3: TGTGCCAGCAGTGACCGGGGAGGCACAGATACGCAGTATTTT.